The clone carrying this T cell receptor beta chain was observed a few times. Patients in Seattle were enrolled during active infection, then followed longitudinally. These data come from a study of blood T cell repertoires in COVID-19. Looking at the study overall: Sites across the United States, Italy and Spain contributed samples from acute and convalescent COVID-19. From T cells, B-cell-depleted T cells, or PBMCs came the material, which was cDNA or gDNA.

Assay: immunoSEQ multiplex PCR; the TCRdb copy retains only in-frame clones and omits some. This sample has some 140,000 clones, with about 76% found just once. The CDR3 totals 17 residues. The V end was cut by 0 bases, the J end by 2 bases, with 14 bases between. Germline lookup yields CDR1 SGHAT and CDR2 FQNNGV. The sequenced sample consisted of peripheral blood. The rearrangement joins TRBV11-2 to TRBJ1-3, with D tentatively TRBD1 (5 bases). The TCR originated in a woman in her seventies with COVID-19, enrolled during active disease. The CDR3 bases are TGTGCCAGCAGCTTAGATCCCGCAGGGTCGGCTGGAAACACCATATATTTT. As protein: CASSLDPAGSAGNTIYF.